This TCR beta chain was profiled in a study of blood T cell repertoires in COVID-19 (TCRdb year 2020). Study-wide context: Samples from collaborators originated in the United States, Italy and Spain and spanned both the acute and convalescent phases of COVID-19. The dataset comprised deeply sampled blood TCRbeta repertoires from subjects exposed to, actively infected with, or recovered from COVID-19. Where available, HLA class I and class II types were taken from metadata supplied by the sample provider and were not determined by assay-based typing. The repertoires were released in a freely available public database meant as a resource for research on the immune response to SARS-CoV-2. The material from the prospective study consisted of cDNA or gDNA derived from T cells, B-cell-depleted T cells, or PBMCs. Sample metadata almost always included a de-identified subject ID, COVID-19 status, age in years and sex. The samples were drawn from two sources: the first 160 participants of the ongoing ImmuneRACE study, and 950 to 1,500 subjects contributed by 6 global collaborators. General study outcomes and caveats: The quantity of clinical and demographic metadata differed by source and by participant and was supplied without curation.

Worth noting for this clone: It lacks a known antigen. The input lacks base qualities; no much larger clone sits a single base away.

Whole blood was collected in K2EDTA tubes by collaborating institutions according to the institutions' own protocols. For TCRbeta analysis, collaborator samples were shipped as frozen whole blood, as isolated PBMCs, or as DNA extracted from either sample type. TCRbeta CDR3 regions were amplified from genomic DNA by means of the immunoSEQ Assay, a bias-controlled multiplex PCR. The original methods were these. Within the assay, amplification of reference gene primers was used to estimate how many nucleated cells each sample contained. Sequence reads were collapsed and filtered to measure the absolute abundance of every unique TCRbeta CDR3 rearrangement. For each sample, productive Simpson clonality was calculated as the square root of Simpson's diversity index across productive rearrangements. TCRdb mirrors the immuneACCESS table, restricted to in-frame sequences. Some clones are absent from its copies; in checked studies, under half trace to an unresolved V gene, and the reason for the others is unknown. The DNA was the basis for D and trimming; V, J and clone size are from that table. In this sample the table shows tens of thousands of clones, roughly 79% of which occur a single time. The ten largest clones add up to around 5.3% of the sample.

Sequencing input: peripheral blood. This clonotype originated in a woman aged 55 to 70 with acute or convalescent COVID-19.

Here the CDR3 is given as CASSLEGKTNEKLFF. The nucleotides read TGTGCCAGCAGTTTGGAGGGGAAGACTAATGAAAAACTGTTTTTT. The V gene is TRBV27 and the J gene is TRBJ1-4; TRBD1 is a weak D gene call, 5 bases matching. The CDR3 has 15 amino acids, counting the end cysteine and phenylalanine. The CDR3 DNA has 45 bases and is translated from base 1. The CDR1 and CDR2 encoded by the germline V gene (reference sequence) are MNHEY and SMNVEV. The V end loses 3 bases and the J end loses 2 bases, and a stretch of 10 bases separates them.